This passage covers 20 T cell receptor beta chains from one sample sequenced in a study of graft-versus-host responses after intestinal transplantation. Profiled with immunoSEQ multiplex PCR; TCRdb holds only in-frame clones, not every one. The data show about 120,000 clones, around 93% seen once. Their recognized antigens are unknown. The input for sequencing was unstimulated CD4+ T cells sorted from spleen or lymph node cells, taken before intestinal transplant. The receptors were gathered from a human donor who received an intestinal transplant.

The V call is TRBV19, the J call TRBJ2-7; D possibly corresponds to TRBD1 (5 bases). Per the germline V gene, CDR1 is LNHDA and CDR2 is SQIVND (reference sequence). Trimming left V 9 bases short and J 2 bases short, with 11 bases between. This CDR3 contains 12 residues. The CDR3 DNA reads TGTGCCAGCGGTCAGGGAACCTACGAGCAGTACTTC. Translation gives CASGQGTYEQYF.

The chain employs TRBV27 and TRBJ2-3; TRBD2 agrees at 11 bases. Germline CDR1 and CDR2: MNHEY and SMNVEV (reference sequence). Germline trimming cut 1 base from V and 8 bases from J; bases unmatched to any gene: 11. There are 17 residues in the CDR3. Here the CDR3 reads CASSLLGLAGGPRTQYF. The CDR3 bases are TGTGCCAGCAGTTTATTGGGGTTAGCGGGAGGGCCCCGTACGCAGTATTTT.

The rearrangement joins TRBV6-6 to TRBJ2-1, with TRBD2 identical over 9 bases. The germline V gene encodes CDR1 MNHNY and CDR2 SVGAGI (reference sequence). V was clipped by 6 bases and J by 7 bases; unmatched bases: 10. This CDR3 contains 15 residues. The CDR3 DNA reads TGTGCCAGCAGCAACGGAGCGGGAGGTAGTAATGAGCAGTTCTTC. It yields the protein CASSNGAGGSNEQFF.

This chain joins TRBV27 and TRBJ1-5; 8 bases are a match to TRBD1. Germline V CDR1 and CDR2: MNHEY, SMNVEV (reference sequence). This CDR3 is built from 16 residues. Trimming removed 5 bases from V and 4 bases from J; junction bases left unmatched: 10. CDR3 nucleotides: TGTGCCAGCAGTGCCCAGGGGGCCCGTGGAAATCAGCCCCAGCATTTT. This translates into CASSAQGARGNQPQHF.

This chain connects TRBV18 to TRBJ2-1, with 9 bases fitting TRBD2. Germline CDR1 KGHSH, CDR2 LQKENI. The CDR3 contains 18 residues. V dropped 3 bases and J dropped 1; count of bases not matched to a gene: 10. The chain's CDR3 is CASSPPASGTSSYNEQFF. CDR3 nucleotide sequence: TGTGCCAGCTCACCTCCTGCTAGCGGGACCAGTTCCTACAATGAGCAGTTCTTC.

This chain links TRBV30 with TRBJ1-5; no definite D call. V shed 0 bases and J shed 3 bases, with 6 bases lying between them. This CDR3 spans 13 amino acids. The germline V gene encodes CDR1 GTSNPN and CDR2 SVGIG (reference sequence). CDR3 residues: CAWSVQLNQPQHF. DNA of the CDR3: TGTGCCTGGAGTGTTCAGCTCAATCAGCCCCAGCATTTT.

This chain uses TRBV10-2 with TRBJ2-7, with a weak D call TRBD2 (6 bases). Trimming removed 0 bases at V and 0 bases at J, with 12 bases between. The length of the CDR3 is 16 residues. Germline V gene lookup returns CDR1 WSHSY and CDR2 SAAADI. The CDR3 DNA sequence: TGCGCCAGCAGTGAGTCGGTAGCGGATCCCTCCTACGAGCAGTACTTC. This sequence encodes CASSESVADPSYEQYF.

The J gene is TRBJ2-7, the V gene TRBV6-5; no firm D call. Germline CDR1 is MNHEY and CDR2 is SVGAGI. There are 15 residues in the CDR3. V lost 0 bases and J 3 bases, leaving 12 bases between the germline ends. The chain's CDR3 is CASSYSTPGNYEQYF. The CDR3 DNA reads TGTGCCAGCAGTTACTCGACCCCAGGCAACTACGAGCAGTACTTC.

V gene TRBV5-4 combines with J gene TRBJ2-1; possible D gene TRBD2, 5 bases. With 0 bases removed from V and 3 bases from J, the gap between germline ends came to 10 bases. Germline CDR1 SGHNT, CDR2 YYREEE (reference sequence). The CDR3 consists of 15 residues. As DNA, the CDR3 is TGTGCCAGCAGCTTGGCAAGCGGAAACTACAATGAGCAGTTCTTC. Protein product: CASSLASGNYNEQFF.

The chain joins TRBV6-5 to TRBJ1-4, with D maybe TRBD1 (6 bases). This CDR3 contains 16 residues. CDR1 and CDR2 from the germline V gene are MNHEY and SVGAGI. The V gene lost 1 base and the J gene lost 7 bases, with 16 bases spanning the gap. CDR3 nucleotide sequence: TGTGCCAGCAGTTACTTTCGGGGGCTCAATGTTGAAAAACTGTTTTTT. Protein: CASSYFRGLNVEKLFF.

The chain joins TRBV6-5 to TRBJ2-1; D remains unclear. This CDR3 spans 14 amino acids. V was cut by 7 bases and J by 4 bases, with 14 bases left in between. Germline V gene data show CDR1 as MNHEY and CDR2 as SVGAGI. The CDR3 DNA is TGTGCCAGCAAGTCAGCAGAACGGTACAATGAGCAGTTCTTC. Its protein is CASKSAERYNEQFF.

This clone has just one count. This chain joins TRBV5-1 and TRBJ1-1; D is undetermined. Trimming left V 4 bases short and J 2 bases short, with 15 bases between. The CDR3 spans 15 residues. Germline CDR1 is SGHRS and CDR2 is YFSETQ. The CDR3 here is CASSPPRNPNTEAFF. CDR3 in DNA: TGCGCCAGCAGCCCGCCGAGGAACCCTAACACTGAAGCTTTCTTT.

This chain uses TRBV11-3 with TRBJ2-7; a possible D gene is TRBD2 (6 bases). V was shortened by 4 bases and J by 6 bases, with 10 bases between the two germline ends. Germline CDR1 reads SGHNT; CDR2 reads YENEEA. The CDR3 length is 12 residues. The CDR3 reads CASSSRLGEQYF. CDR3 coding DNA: TGTGCCAGCAGCTCCCGACTAGGCGAGCAGTACTTC. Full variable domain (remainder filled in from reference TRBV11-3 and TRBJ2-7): EAGVVQSPRYKIIEKKQPVAFWCNPISGHNTLYWYLQNLGQGPELLIRYENEEAVDDSQLPKDRFSAERLKGVDSTLKIQPAELGDSAVYLCASSSRLGEQYFGPGTRLTVT.

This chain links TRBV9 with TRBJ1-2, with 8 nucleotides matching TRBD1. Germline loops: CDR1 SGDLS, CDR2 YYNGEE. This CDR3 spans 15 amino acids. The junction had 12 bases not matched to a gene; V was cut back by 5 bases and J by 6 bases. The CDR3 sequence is CASSGQGLTPDGYTF. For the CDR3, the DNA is TGTGCCAGCAGTGGACAGGGCCTAACACCGGATGGCTACACCTTC.

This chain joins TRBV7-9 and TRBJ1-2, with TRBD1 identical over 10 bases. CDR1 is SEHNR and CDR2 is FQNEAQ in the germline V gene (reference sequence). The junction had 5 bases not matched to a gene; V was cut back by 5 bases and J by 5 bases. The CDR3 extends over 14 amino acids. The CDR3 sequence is CASSADRGKYGYTF. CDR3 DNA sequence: TGTGCCAGCAGCGCGGACAGGGGGAAGTATGGCTACACCTTC.

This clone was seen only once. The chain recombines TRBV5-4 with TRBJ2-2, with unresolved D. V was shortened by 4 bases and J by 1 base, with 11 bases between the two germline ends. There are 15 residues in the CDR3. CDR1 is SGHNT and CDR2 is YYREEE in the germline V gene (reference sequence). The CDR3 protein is CASSPVPVNTGELFF. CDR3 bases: TGTGCCAGCAGCCCCGTGCCGGTGAACACCGGGGAGCTGTTTTTT.

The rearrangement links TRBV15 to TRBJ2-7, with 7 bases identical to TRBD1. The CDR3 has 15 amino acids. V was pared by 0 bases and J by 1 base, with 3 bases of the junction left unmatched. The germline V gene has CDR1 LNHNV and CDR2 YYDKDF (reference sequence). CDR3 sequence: CATSRDGTVSYEQYF. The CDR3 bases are TGTGCCACCAGCAGAGATGGGACAGTGTCCTACGAGCAGTACTTC.

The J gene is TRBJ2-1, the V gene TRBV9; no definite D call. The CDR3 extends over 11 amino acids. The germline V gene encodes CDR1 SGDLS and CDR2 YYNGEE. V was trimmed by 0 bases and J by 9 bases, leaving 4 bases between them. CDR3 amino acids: CASSVDSEQFF. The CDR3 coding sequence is TGTGCCAGCAGCGTAGATAGTGAGCAGTTCTTC.

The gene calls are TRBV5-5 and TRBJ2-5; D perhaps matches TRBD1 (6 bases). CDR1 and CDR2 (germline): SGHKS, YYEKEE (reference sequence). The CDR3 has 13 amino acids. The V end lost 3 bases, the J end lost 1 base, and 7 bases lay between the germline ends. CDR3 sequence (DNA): TGTGCCAGCAGCTCACAGGGCCAAGAGACCCAGTACTTC. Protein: CASSSQGQETQYF.

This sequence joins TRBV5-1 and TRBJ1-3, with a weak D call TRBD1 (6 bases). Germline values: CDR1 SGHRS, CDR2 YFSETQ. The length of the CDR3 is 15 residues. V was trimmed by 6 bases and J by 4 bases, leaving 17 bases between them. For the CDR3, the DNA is TGCGCCAGCACCATTGAGGGGGGCCCAGGAAACACCATATATTTT. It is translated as CASTIEGGPGNTIYF.